This is a list of T cell receptor beta chains from one sample in a study of glioma-infiltrating T cells after dendritic cell vaccination. Method: immunoSEQ multiplex PCR; TCRdb's copy keeps in-frame clones and lacks some. In the table there are around 100,000 clones, 80% to 90% of which are singletons. The sequenced sample was blood, obtained before dendritic cell vaccination. The receptors originated from a human donor with glioblastoma. CDR3s include the opening cysteine and the closing phenylalanine or tryptophan.

V,CDR3
TRBV18,CASSPGGIIGYTF
TRBV6-1,CASSFGQASTEQYF
TRBV7-8,CASSKETSGEDEQFF
TRBV27,CASSLEATGGFTEAFF
TRBV19,CASSETDDNSPLHF
TRBV19,CASSIDGTGVGAYEQYF
TRBV5-4,CASSRTGGDGYTF
TRBV4-3,CASSQDQSNSGGADTQYF
TRBV6-4,CASSPDWNTEAFF
TRBV6-8,CASSYSTGEYNEQFF
TRBV10-3,CAISDKGDYGYTF
TRBV30,CAWRSSGGPSNEQFF
TRBV29-1,CSVVVVVDYEQYF
TRBV4-1,CASSQGRTGPIYGYTF
TRBV6-1,CASSLAGGDYEQYF
TRBV14,CASSQDIVYSPLHF
TRBV29-1,CSVESGGPTEAFF
TRBV4-3,CASSQDRASYEQYF
TRBV19,CASSVTGRETQYF
TRBV5-5,CASSITGSLQPQHF
TRBV30,CAWSWGRSSYNEQFF
TRBV4-1,CASSQGGGRGRSRNYGYTF
TRBV5-1,CASSRRMGQAISYEQYF
TRBV4-1,CASSRNRADTQYF
TRBV5-5,CASSLGSTVTYEQYF
TRBV6-5,CASSPRASSYEQYF
TRBV2,CASSKDSEWTYEQYF
TRBV5-4,CASSLDPGDTEAFF
TRBV7-9,CASSLRAGLSYEQYF
TRBV6-5,CASSTDRDGYGYTF
TRBV11-3,CASSYEGRVWENIQYF
TRBV6-5,CASSYSGTAPTYEQYF
TRBV10-3,CAISESPTSGGFQETQYF
TRBV7-2,CASSTSSGGAYEQYF
TRBV11-2,CASSLAGLNEKLFF
TRBV30,CAWSGRRGPTDTQYF
TRBV4-1,CASSQDFLQGTGELFF
TRBV25-1,CASTGSRNEQYF
TRBV6-6,CAISENPGQPQHF
TRBV7-8,CASSLARESTEAFF
TRBV5-8,CASSRRQGLVEKLFF
TRBV11-2,CASSWRAGERETQYF